This T cell receptor (beta chain) derives from a study of blood T cell repertoires in COVID-19. Across the study: The United States, Italy and Spain were the sources of the acute and convalescent COVID-19 samples. T cells, B-cell-depleted T cells, or PBMCs provided the cDNA or gDNA that served as material.

Original processing methods: Researchers report that nucleated cell counts were estimated from reference gene primer amplification. Generated by immunoSEQ multiplex PCR, the TCRdb table keeps only in-frame clones and is missing some. The V and J calls and clone size are taken from that table; D and trimming were inferred from the DNA. Of under 95,000 clones listed, over 75% are singletons. The CDR3 contains 15 residues. Germline V gives CDR1 SGHAT, CDR2 FQNNGV. V was pared by 1 base and J by 2 bases, with 6 bases between. The specimen sequenced was peripheral blood. This chain connects TRBV11-2 to TRBJ2-6; D is perhaps TRBD2 (5 bases). The receptor was derived from a man aged 50 to 59 with acute or convalescent COVID-19. The CDR3, as DNA: TGTGCCAGCAGCTTAGGGGGAGCTGGGGCCAACGTCCTGACTTTC. Translating it yields CASSLGGAGANVLTF.